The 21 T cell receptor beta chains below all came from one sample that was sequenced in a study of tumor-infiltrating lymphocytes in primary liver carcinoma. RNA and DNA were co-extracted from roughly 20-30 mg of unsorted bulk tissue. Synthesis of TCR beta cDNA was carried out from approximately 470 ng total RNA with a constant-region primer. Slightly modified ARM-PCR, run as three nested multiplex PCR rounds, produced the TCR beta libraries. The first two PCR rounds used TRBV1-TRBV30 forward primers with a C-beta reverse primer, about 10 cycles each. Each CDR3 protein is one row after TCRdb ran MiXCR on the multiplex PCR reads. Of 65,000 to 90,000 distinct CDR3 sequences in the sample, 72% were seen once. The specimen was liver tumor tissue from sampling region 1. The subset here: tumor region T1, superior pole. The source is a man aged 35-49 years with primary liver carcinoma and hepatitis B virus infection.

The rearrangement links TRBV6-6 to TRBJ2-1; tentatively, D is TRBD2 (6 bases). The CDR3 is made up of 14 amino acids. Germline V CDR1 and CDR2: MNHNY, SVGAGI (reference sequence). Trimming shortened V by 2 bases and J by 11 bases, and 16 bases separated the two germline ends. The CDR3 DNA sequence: TGTGCCAGCAGTTACGACGGGAGAGCGGTTAAGCAGTTCTTC. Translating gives CASSYDGRAVKQFF.

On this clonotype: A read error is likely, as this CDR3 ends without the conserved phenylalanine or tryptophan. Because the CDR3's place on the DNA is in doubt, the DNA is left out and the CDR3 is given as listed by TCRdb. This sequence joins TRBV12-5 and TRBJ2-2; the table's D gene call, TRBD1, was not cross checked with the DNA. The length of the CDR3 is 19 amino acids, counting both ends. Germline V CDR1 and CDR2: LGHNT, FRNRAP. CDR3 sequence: CASGLALAGQGVRTGELSY.

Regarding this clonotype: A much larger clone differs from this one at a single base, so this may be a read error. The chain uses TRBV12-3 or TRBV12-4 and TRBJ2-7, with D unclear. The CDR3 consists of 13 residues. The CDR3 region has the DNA TGTGCCAGCAGTTTAAGGGTATCCTACGAGCGGTACTTC. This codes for CASSLRVSYERYF.

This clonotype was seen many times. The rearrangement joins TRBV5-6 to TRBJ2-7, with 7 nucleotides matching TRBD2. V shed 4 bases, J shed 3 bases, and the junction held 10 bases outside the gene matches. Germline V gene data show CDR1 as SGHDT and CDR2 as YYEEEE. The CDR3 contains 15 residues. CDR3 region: CASSPGERDFYEQYF. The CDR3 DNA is TGTGCCAGCAGCCCTGGGGAGCGGGATTTCTACGAGCAGTACTTC. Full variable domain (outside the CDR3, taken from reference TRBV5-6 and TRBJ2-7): DAGVTQSPTHLIKTRGQQVTLRCSPKSGHDTVSWYQQALGQGPQFIFQYYEEEERQRGNFPDRFSGHQFPNYSSELNVNALLLGDSALYLCASSPGERDFYEQYFGPGTRLTVT.

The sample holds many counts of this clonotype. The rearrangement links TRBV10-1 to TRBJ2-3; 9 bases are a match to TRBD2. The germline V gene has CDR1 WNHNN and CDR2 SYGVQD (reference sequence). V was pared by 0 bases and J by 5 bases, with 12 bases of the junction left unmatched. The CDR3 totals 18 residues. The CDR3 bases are TGCGCCAGCAGTGAGTCGGTGGCTAGCGGGACCCGGGGAGATACGCAGTATTTT. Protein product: CASSESVASGTRGDTQYF.

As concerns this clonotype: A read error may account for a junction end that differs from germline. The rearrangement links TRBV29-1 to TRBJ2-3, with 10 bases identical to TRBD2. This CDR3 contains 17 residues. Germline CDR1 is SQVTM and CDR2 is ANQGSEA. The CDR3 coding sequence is TGCAGCATTGAGAGAGGGGCTAGCGGGAGCCGCACAGATTGGCAGTATTTT. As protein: CSIERGASGSRTDWQYF.

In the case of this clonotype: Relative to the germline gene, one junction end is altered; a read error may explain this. The CDR3 DNA reads as TGTACCAGCAGTGACTCACTAGCGGGACAGGGCGGGGAGCTGTTTTTC. This encodes CTSSDSLAGQGGELFF. The chain uses TRBV2 and TRBJ2-2; tentative D call: TRBD2 (10 bases). CDR3 length equals 16 residues. Germline lookup yields CDR1 SNHLY and CDR2 FYNNEI.

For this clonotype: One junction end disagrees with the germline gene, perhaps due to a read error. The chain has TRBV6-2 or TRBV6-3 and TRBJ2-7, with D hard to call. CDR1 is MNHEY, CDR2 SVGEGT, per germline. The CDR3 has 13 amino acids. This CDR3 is CANSYSLASEQYF. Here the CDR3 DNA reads TGTGCCAACAGTTACTCGTTGGCCTCCGAGCAGTACTTC.

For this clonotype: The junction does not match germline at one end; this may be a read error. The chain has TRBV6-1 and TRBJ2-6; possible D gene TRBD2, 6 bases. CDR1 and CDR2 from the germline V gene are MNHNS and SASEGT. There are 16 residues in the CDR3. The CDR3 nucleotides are TGTGCCAGCAGTGAAGGCGGGGTGGCTGGGGCCAACGTCATGACTTTC. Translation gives CASSEGGVAGANVMTF.

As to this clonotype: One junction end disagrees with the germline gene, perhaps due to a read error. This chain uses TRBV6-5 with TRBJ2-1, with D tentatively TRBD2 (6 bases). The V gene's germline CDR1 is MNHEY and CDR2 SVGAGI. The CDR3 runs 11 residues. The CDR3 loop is CASRDSYNEQF. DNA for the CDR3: TGTGCCAGCCGGGACTCCTACAATGAGCAGTTC.

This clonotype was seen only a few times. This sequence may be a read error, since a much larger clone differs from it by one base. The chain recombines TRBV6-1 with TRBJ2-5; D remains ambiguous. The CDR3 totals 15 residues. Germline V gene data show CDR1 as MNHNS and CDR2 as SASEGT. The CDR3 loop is CACSERALHEETQYF. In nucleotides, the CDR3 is TGTGCCTGCAGTGAAAGGGCTCTACATGAGGAGACCCAGTACTTC.

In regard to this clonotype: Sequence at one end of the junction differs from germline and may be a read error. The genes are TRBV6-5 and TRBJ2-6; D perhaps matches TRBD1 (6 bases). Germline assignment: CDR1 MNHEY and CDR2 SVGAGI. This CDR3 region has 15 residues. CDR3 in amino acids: CASNNRQVGANVLTF. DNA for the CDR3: TGTGCCAGCAACAACAGACAGGTCGGGGCCAACGTCCTGACATTC.

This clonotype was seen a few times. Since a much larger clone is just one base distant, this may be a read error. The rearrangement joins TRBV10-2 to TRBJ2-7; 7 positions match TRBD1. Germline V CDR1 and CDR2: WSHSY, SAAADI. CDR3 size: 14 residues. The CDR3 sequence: CTSNPDRVNAEQYF. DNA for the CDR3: TGCACCAGCAATCCCGACAGGGTTAACGCCGAGCAGTACTTC.

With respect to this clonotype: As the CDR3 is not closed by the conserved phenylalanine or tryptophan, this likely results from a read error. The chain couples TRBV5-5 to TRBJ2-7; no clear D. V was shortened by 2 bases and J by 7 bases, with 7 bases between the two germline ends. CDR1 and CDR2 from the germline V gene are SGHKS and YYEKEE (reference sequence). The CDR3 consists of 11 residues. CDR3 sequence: CASSFLGEQYI. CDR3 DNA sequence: TGTGCCAGCAGCTTCTTGGGAGAGCAGTACATC.

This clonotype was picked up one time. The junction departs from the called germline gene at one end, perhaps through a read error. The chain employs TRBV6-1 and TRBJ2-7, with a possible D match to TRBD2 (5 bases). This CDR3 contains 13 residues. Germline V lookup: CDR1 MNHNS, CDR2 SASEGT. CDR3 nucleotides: TGTGCCAGCAGTGCTAGCTGTGGCTACGAGCTGTACTTC. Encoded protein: CASSASCGYELYF.

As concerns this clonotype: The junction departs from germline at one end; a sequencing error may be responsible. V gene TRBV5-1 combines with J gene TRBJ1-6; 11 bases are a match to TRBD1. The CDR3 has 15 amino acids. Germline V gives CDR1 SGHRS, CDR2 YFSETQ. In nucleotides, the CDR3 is TGCTCCAGCAGCTCGGACAGGGGGCAGAATTCACCCCTCCACTTT. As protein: CSSSSDRGQNSPLHF.

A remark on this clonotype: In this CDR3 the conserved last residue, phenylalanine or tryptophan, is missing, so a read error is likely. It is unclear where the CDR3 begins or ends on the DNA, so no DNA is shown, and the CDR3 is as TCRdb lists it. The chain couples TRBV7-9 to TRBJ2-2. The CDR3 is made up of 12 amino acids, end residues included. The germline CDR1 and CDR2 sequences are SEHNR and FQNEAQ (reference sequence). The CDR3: CASSLGIGELFS.

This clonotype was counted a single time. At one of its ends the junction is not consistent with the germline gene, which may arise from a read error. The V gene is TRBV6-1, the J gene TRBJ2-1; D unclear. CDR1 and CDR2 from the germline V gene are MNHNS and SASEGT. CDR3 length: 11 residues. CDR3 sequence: CASTRLYEQSF. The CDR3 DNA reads TGTGCCAGCACTCGACTGTATGAGCAGTCCTTC.

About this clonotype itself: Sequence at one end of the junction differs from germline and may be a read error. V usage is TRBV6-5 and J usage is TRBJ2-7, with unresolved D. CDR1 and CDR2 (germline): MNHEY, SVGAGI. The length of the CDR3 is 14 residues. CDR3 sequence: CASCYSIWAYEQYF. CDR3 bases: TGTGCCAGCTGTTACTCTATTTGGGCCTACGAGCAGTACTTC.

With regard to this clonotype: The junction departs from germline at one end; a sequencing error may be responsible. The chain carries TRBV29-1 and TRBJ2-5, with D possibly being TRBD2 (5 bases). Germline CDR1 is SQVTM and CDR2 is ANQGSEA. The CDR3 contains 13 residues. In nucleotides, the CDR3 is TGCAGCGTTGGTGAGAGGGCCGCTGAGACTCAGTACTTT. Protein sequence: CSVGERAAETQYF.

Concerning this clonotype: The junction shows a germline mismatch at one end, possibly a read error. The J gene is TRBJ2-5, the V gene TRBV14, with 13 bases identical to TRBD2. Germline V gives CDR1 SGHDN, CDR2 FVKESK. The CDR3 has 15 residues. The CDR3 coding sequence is TGTGCTAGCAGCCAAGGGACTAGCGGGAACGAGACCCAGTACTTC. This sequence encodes CASSQGTSGNETQYF.